This T cell receptor beta chain was observed in a study of T-cell memory formation after mild COVID-19. Across the whole study: TCR clusters showed largely donor specificity. Overall study findings and caveats: Balance between CD4 and CD8 was seen in clones contracting day 15 to 85, and a CD4+ lean was seen in later expanders. Researchers found some responding clones in pre-infection memory, a sign that cross-reactive memory joined.

One entry per CDR3 protein, called by TCRdb with MiXCR from the 5' RACE reads. Among approximately 560,000 distinct CDR3 sequences listed, 17% were seen once. About this clonotype itself: The target antigen is unknown.

The source material was PBMCs or a T cell subset sorted from them (not recorded which). This TCR came from an adult woman who had mild COVID-19 (a few samples of this study predate the infection). Cell type and time point are not known.

The CDR3 sequence: CASAKTGQATYNEQFF. DNA of the CDR3: TGTGCTAGTGCCAAGACGGGACAGGCAACCTACAATGAGCAGTTCTTC. J is TRBJ2-1 and V is TRBV12-5, with 8 bases aligning to TRBD1. CDR3 size: 16 residues. Germline V CDR1 and CDR2: LGHNT, FRNRAP. Trimming cost V 7 bases and J 2 bases; bases outside gene matches: 10.